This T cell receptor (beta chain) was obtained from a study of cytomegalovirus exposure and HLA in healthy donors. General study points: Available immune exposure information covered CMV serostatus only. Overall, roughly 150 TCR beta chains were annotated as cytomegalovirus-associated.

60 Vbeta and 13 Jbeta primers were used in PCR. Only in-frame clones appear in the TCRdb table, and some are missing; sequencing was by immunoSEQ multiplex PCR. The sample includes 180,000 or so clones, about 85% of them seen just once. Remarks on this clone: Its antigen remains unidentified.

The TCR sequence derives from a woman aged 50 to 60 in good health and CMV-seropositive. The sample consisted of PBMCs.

Here the CDR3 reads CASSSQPIRNTGTEAFF. The CDR3 DNA sequence: TGTGCCAGCAGCTCCCAACCGATAAGAAATACGGGCACTGAAGCTTTCTTT. V gene TRBV11-1 combines with J gene TRBJ1-1; D unresolved. Trimming pared 4 bases from V and 4 bases from J, leaving 22 bases between. The CDR3 has 17 residues. Germline CDR1 reads SGHAT; CDR2 reads FQDESV (reference sequence).